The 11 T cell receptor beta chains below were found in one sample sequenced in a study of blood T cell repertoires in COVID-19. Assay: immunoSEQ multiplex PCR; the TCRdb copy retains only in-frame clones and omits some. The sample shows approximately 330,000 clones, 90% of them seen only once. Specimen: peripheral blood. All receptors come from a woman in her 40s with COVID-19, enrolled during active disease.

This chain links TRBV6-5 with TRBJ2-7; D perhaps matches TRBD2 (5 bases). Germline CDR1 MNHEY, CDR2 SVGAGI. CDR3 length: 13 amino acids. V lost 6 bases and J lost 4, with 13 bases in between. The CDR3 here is CASSQREMYEQYF. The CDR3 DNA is TGTGCCAGCAGCCAAAGGGAGATGTACGAGCAGTACTTC.

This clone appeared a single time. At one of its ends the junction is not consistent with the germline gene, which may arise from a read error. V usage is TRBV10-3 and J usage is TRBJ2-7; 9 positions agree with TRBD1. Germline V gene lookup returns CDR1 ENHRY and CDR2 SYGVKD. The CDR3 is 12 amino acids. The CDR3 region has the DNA TGTGCCATCAGTGAGTCCGGACAGGGGTACGACTTC. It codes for CAISESGQGYDF.

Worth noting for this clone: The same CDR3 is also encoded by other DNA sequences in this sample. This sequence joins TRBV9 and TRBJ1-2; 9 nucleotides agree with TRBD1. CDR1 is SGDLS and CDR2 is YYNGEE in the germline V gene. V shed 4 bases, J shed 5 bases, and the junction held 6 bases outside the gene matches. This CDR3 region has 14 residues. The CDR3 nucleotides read TGTGCCAGCAGCCCCGGACAGGGGAATTATGGCTACACCTTC. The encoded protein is CASSPGQGNYGYTF. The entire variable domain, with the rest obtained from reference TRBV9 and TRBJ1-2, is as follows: DSGVTQTPKHLITATGQRVTLRCSPRSGDLSVYWYQQSLDQGLQFLIQYYNGEERAKGNILERFSAQQFPDLHSELNLSSLELGDSALYFCASSPGQGNYGYTFGSGTRLTVV.

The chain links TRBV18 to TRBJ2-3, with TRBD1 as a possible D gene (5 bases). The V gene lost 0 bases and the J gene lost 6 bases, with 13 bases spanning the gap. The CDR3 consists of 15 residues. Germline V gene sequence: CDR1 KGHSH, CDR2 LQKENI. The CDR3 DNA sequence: TGTGCCAGCTCACCACCGGGAACAGGTGCGGATACGCAGTATTTT. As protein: CASSPPGTGADTQYF.

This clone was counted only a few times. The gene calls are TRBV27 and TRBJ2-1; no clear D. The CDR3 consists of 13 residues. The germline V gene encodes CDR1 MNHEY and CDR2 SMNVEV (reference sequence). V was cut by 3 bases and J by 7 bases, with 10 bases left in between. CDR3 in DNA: TGTGCCAGCAGTTTGGGCAAAGTTAATGAGCAGTTCTTC. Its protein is CASSLGKVNEQFF.

CDR3 in DNA: TGTGCCAGCAGTGACAGGTTCCCCTACTCTGGGGCCAACGTCCTGACTTTC. Its protein product is CASSDRFPYSGANVLTF. The V gene is TRBV28, the J gene TRBJ2-6, with D possibly being TRBD1 (6 bases). Trimming cost V 5 bases and J 0 bases, with 14 bases left between them. Germline-derived CDR1 and CDR2 are MDHEN and SYDVKM. CDR3 length: 17 residues.

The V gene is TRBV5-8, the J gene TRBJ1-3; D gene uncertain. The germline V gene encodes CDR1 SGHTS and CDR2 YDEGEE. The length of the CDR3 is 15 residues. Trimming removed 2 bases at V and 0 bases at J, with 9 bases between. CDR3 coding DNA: TGTGCCAGCAGCTTAGGAGAGAGCTCTGGAAACACCATATATTTT. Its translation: CASSLGESSGNTIYF.

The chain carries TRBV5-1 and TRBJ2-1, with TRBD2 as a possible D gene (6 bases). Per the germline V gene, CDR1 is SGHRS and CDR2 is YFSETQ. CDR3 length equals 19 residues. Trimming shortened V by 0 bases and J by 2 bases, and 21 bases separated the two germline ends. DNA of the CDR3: TGCGCCAGCAGCTTGGAGGGACTCCCGGAACTGGGCCCCTACAATGAGCAGTTCTTC. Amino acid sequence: CASSLEGLPELGPYNEQFF.

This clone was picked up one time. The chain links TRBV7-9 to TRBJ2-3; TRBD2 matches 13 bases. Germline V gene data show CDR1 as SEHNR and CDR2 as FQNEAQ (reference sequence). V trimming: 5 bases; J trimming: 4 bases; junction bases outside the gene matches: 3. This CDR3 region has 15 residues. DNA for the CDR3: TGTGCCAGCAGCCTTACTAGCGGGGGGGCAGATACGCAGTATTTT. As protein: CASSLTSGGADTQYF.

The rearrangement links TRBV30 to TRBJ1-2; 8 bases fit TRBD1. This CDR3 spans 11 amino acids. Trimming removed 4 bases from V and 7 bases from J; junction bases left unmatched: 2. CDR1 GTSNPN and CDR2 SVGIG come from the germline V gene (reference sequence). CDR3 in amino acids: CAWKDRGGYTF. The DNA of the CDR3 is TGTGCCTGGAAAGACAGGGGTGGCTACACCTTC. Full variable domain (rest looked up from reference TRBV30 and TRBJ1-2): SQTIHQWPATLVQPVGSPLSLECTVEGTSNPNLYWYRQAAGRGLQLLFYSVGIGQISSEVPQNLSASRPQDRQFILSSKKLLLSDSGFYLCAWKDRGGYTFGSGTRLTVV.

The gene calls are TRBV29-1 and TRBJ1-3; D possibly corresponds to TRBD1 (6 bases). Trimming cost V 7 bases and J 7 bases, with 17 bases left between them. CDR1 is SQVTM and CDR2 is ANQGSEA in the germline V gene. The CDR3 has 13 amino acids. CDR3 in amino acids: CSASKGQGNTIYF. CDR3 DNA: TGCAGCGCCTCGAAGGGGCAGGGGAACACCATATATTTT. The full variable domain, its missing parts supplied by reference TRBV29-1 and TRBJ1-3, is SAVISQKPSRDICQRGTSLTIQCQVDSQVTMMFWYRQQPGQSLTLIATANQGSEATYESGFVIDKFPISRPNLTFSTLTVSNMSPEDSSIYLCSASKGQGNTIYFGEGSWLTVV.